Following are 32 T cell receptor beta chains from one sample sequenced in a study of blood T cell repertoires in COVID-19. Profiling relied on immunoSEQ multiplex PCR, and the TCRdb table lists in-frame clones only, not all of them. The sample records about 330,000 clones, about 87% being singletons. The sample taken for sequencing was PBMCs or T cells enriched from blood (not recorded which). The receptors shown here come from a young woman who had recovered from COVID-19.

This chain uses TRBV27 with TRBJ2-7; D possibly corresponds to TRBD1 (5 bases). V was clipped by 6 bases and J by 1 base, with 10 bases between them. This CDR3 has 13 amino acids. Germline CDR1 MNHEY, CDR2 SMNVEV (reference sequence). The CDR3 region is CASRDISSYEQYF. The CDR3 region has the DNA TGTGCCAGCAGGGACATTTCTTCCTACGAGCAGTACTTC.

This chain links TRBV7-8 with TRBJ2-2; D is unresolved. The CDR3 runs 16 residues. Trimming took 1 base from V and 0 from J, leaving 9 bases between them. Per germline, CDR1 SGHVS and CDR2 FQNEAQ. CDR3 DNA sequence: TGTGCCAGCAGCTTAGTCTGGGCACCGAACACCGGGGAGCTGTTTTTT. This translates into CASSLVWAPNTGELFF.

This chain connects TRBV18 to TRBJ1-2, with TRBD1 matching over 7 bases. This CDR3 contains 14 residues. CDR1 KGHSH and CDR2 LQKENI come from the germline V gene. Trimming cost V 3 bases and J 7 bases; bases outside gene matches: 8. The CDR3 spells CASSPPRGYFGYTF. CDR3 in DNA: TGTGCCAGCTCACCCCCCAGGGGGTACTTTGGCTACACCTTC.

The V gene is TRBV20-1, the J gene TRBJ1-5; D gene ambiguous. The CDR3 sequence is 13 residues long. Germline V gives CDR1 DFQATT, CDR2 SNEGSKA (reference sequence). The V gene lost 3 bases and the J gene lost 0 bases, with 6 bases spanning the gap. In DNA form, the CDR3 reads TGCAGTGCTAGTAGAGGTAGCAATCAGCCCCAGCATTTT. Encoded protein: CSASRGSNQPQHF.

The V call is TRBV4-2, the J call TRBJ1-1; a possible D gene is TRBD1 (6 bases). The length of the CDR3 is 15 residues. Trimming removed 1 base from V and 0 bases from J, with 9 bases in between. Germline values: CDR1 LGHNA, CDR2 YNFKEQ. The CDR3 DNA reads TGTGCCAGCAGCCAAGCGCAGGGGCTGAACACTGAAGCTTTCTTT. It is translated as CASSQAQGLNTEAFF.

The sample holds a few counts of this clone. The chain has TRBV5-6 and TRBJ1-4, with D hard to call. This CDR3 is built from 13 residues. V dropped 4 bases and J dropped 8 bases, with 12 bases sitting between them. Looked up from germline, CDR1 is SGHDT and CDR2 is YYEEEE. The CDR3 is CASSRTMREKLFF. CDR3 coding DNA: TGTGCCAGCAGCCGAACTATGAGGGAAAAACTGTTTTTT.

V is TRBV5-3 and J is TRBJ1-3; D perhaps matches TRBD1 (5 bases). TRBV5-3 is an open reading frame, and its role is uncertain. CDR3 size: 17 residues. The V and J ends lost 2 bases and 0 bases respectively, with 15 bases between them. As DNA, the CDR3 is TGTGCCAGAAGCTTATCTGGCAGGGCGATCTCTGGAAACACCATATATTTT. Protein: CARSLSGRAISGNTIYF.

The chain recombines TRBV11-1 with TRBJ2-2; D is possibly TRBD1 (5 bases). V was trimmed by 5 bases and J by 4 bases, leaving 14 bases between them. Germline-derived CDR1 and CDR2 are SGHAT and FQDESV (reference sequence). The CDR3 spans 15 residues. The CDR3 loop reads CASSLRVSATGELFF. In DNA, the CDR3 is TGTGCCAGCAGCCTCAGGGTCAGTGCCACCGGGGAGCTGTTTTTT.

This chain connects TRBV29-1 to TRBJ1-2; 9 positions agree with TRBD1. The V gene's germline CDR1 is SQVTM and CDR2 ANQGSEA. V gave up 7 bases and J gave up 5 bases; unmatched junction bases: 8. The length of the CDR3 is 13 residues. The CDR3 spells CSALTGGSYGYTF. CDR3 nucleotides: TGCAGCGCACTGACAGGGGGGTCTTATGGCTACACCTTC.

The chain couples TRBV7-9 to TRBJ1-1; 9 bases are shared with TRBD1. Germline CDR1 is SEHNR and CDR2 is FQNEAQ (reference sequence). J gave up 0 bases and V 4 bases, and 6 bases lay outside the gene matches. This CDR3 region has 16 residues. For the CDR3, the DNA is TGTGCCAGCAGCTCAACAGGGGGCGAGGTGAACACTGAAGCTTTCTTT. Amino acid sequence: CASSSTGGEVNTEAFF.

The genes are TRBV4-1 and TRBJ2-2; D gene uncertain. CDR1 and CDR2 (germline): MGHRA, YSYEKL. The CDR3 sequence is 14 residues long. V was trimmed by 1 base and J by 6 bases, leaving 9 bases between them. The CDR3 spells CASSQGLWSGELFF. The CDR3 region has the DNA TGCGCCAGCAGCCAAGGACTCTGGTCCGGGGAGCTGTTTTTT.

The chain recombines TRBV11-2 with TRBJ1-2; 8 bases agree with TRBD1. The V gene end was trimmed by 3 bases and the J gene end by 4 bases; junction bases not matched to a gene: 4. The CDR3 is made up of 14 amino acids. Germline V CDR1 and CDR2: SGHAT, FQNNGV. The CDR3 nucleotides read TGTGCCAGCAGCTTGGACAGGGAGGCCTATGGCTACACCTTC. Amino acid sequence: CASSLDREAYGYTF.

With regard to this clone: One end of the junction varies from germline; a read error may be responsible. The chain links TRBV5-1 to TRBJ2-3, with D perhaps TRBD1 (6 bases). The CDR3 covers 14 residues. Germline CDR1 is SGHRS and CDR2 is YFSETQ. CDR3 region: CASNLGQGADTQYF. The CDR3 coding sequence is TGCGCCAGCAACTTGGGACAAGGGGCAGATACGCAGTATTTT. The complete variable domain, with remaining parts taken from reference TRBV5-1 and TRBJ2-3, reads KAGVTQTPRYLIKTRGQQVTLSCSPISGHRSVSWYQQTPGQGLQFLFEYFSETQRNKGNFPGRFSGRQFSNSRSEMNVSTLELGDSALYLCASNLGQGADTQYFGPGTRLTVL.

The chain employs TRBV25-1 and TRBJ2-7; 9 bases line up with TRBD1. The germline V gene has CDR1 MGHDK and CDR2 SYGVNS. With 8 bases clipped from V and 5 bases from J, the junction kept 7 bases outside the gene matches. The CDR3 has 13 amino acids. The CDR3 loop reads CASRETGGNEQYF. The CDR3 coding sequence is TGTGCCAGCCGAGAGACAGGGGGAAACGAGCAGTACTTC.

The rearrangement uses TRBV5-6 and TRBJ2-2; 7 bases align to TRBD1. The CDR3 covers 17 residues. V lost 0 bases and J lost 3; bases outside the gene matches: 8. Germline values: CDR1 SGHDT, CDR2 YYEEEE. The CDR3 coding sequence is TGTGCCAGCAGCTTGGCCGGGACAGAGGTGTACACCGGGGAGCTGTTTTTT. Translating it yields CASSLAGTEVYTGELFF. Based on the CDR3 plus reference TRBV5-6 and TRBJ2-2, the full variable domain is DAGVTQSPTHLIKTRGQQVTLRCSPKSGHDTVSWYQQALGQGPQFIFQYYEEEERQRGNFPDRFSGHQFPNYSSELNVNALLLGDSALYLCASSLAGTEVYTGELFFGEGSRLTVL.

This chain links TRBV27 with TRBJ1-5, with 7 bases lining up with TRBD1. Trimming at V came to 0 bases and at J to 6 bases, leaving 14 bases not matched to a gene. CDR1 is MNHEY and CDR2 is SMNVEV in the germline V gene (reference sequence). CDR3 size: 18 residues. The CDR3 sequence is CASSLSGVRGLRGQPQHF. The DNA for the CDR3 is TGTGCCAGCAGTTTATCGGGAGTGAGGGGGCTTCGGGGTCAGCCCCAGCATTTT.

V usage is TRBV19 and J usage is TRBJ1-6; D is unresolved. The CDR3 length is 13 residues. Germline loops: CDR1 LNHDA, CDR2 SQIVND (reference sequence). V lost 3 bases, J lost 9 bases, and 9 bases lay in between. The CDR3 sequence is CASSMRASSPLHF. DNA of the CDR3: TGTGCCAGTAGTATGAGGGCGTCTTCACCCCTCCACTTT.

The rearrangement uses TRBV6-1 and TRBJ1-2, with 7 bases identical to TRBD1. The V gene's germline CDR1 is MNHNS and CDR2 SASEGT. V gave up 4 bases and J gave up 2 bases; unmatched junction bases: 13. This CDR3 has 17 amino acids. The DNA for the CDR3 is TGTGCCAGCAGTGTCGATAGACAGGGCAGGTGGAACTATGGCTACACCTTC. Translation gives CASSVDRQGRWNYGYTF.

V is TRBV30 and J is TRBJ1-1; no reliable D call. Germline V gene lookup returns CDR1 GTSNPN and CDR2 SVGIG (reference sequence). This CDR3 has 14 amino acids. Trimming removed 1 base from V and 0 bases from J, with 9 bases in between. In DNA, the CDR3 is TGTGCCTGGAGTGGTGGACTTATGAACACTGAAGCTTTCTTT. Translation gives CAWSGGLMNTEAFF.

Only one count was recorded for this clone. V and J are TRBV5-1 and TRBJ2-5, with D perhaps TRBD2 (6 bases). This CDR3 has 13 amino acids. CDR1 and CDR2 from the germline V gene are SGHRS and YFSETQ. The V end was cut by 4 bases, the J end by 1 base, with 8 bases between. In nucleotides, the CDR3 is TGCGCCAGCAGCCGGGGGATCCAAGAGACCCAGTACTTC. Translation gives CASSRGIQETQYF.

This chain connects TRBV3-1 (or the pseudogene TRBV3-2) to TRBJ1-2, with D uncertain. The CDR3 is 16 amino acids. Germline CDR1 reads LGHDT; CDR2 reads YNNKEL (reference sequence). The ends were cut back, 0 bases at V and 5 bases at J, with 16 bases in the middle. DNA of the CDR3: TGTGCCAGCAGCCAAGAAAGGCATCGGGGAAGATATGGCTACACCTTC. This sequence encodes CASSQERHRGRYGYTF.

Here the CDR3 reads CASSQDYGAGLQETQYF. The CDR3 nucleotides are TGTGCCAGCAGCCAAGATTACGGAGCGGGACTACAAGAGACCCAGTACTTC. This chain links TRBV3-1 (or the pseudogene TRBV3-2) with TRBJ2-5; 7 bases agree with TRBD2. The CDR3 is made up of 17 amino acids. From germline, CDR1 is LGHDT and CDR2 YNNKEL (reference sequence). Trimming cost V 0 bases and J 2 bases; bases outside gene matches: 9.

The chain couples TRBV12-3 or TRBV12-4 to TRBJ2-7, with 7 bases that match TRBD1. J was trimmed by 3 bases and V by 4 bases; bases with no gene match: 3. The CDR3 sequence is 13 residues long. The CDR3 DNA reads as TGTGCCAGCAGTTCGACAGGGAACTACGAGCAGTACTTC. Translation: CASSSTGNYEQYF.

The rearrangement links TRBV15 to TRBJ2-5; perhaps TRBD1 as D (5 bases). V lost 0 bases and J lost 5, with 13 bases in between. The germline gives CDR1 LNHNV, CDR2 YYDKDF (reference sequence). The CDR3 is made up of 15 amino acids. CDR3 residues: CATSRDRGPGETQYF. Written as DNA, the CDR3 is TGTGCCACCAGCAGAGATAGGGGCCCAGGGGAGACCCAGTACTTC. Full variable domain (remainder filled in from reference TRBV15 and TRBJ2-5): DAMVIQNPRYQVTQFGKPVTLSCSQTLNHNVMYWYQQKSSQAPKLLFHYYDKDFNNEADTPDNFQSRRPNTSFCFLDIRSPGLGDTAMYLCATSRDRGPGETQYFGPGTRLLVL.

V usage is TRBV5-1 and J usage is TRBJ2-6, with 7 bases fitting TRBD1. V was clipped by 4 bases and J by 0 bases; unmatched bases: 1. Germline lookup yields CDR1 SGHRS and CDR2 YFSETQ. This CDR3 has 15 amino acids. CDR3 sequence reads: CASSRDSSGANVLTF. DNA for the CDR3: TGCGCCAGCAGCCGGGACAGCTCTGGGGCCAACGTCCTGACTTTC.

V usage is TRBV5-1 and J usage is TRBJ1-2; D is undetermined. CDR1 SGHRS and CDR2 YFSETQ come from the germline V gene. The CDR3 loop spans 12 amino acids. V was pared by 1 base and J by 6 bases, with 7 bases between. Here the CDR3 DNA reads TGCGCCAGCAGCTTGATGAGTGATGGCTACACCTTC. Its translation: CASSLMSDGYTF.

This chain joins TRBV6-2 or TRBV6-3 and TRBJ2-1, with no clear D. The ends were cut back, 4 bases at V and 9 bases at J, with 16 bases in the middle. The CDR3 extends over 14 amino acids. Germline CDR1 MNHEY, CDR2 SVGEGT. CDR3 residues: CASSSAFMPGEQFF. The CDR3 DNA follows: TGTGCCAGCAGTTCGGCTTTTATGCCGGGTGAGCAGTTCTTC.

The V and J genes are TRBV5-5 and TRBJ1-2; D is uncertain. The CDR3 is 13 amino acids. The V gene's germline CDR1 is SGHKS and CDR2 YYEKEE (reference sequence). The V end was cut by 0 bases, the J end by 1 base, with 4 bases between. This chain's CDR3 is CASSLDSNYGYTF. The CDR3 DNA follows: TGTGCCAGCAGCTTGGACAGTAACTATGGCTACACCTTC.

The chain recombines TRBV2 with TRBJ1-4, with D unclear. This CDR3 region has 18 residues. The germline V gene encodes CDR1 SNHLY and CDR2 FYNNEI. Trimming pared 4 bases from V and 3 bases from J, leaving 21 bases between. The CDR3 protein is CASSAPGFGSWANEKLFF. The DNA for the CDR3 is TGTGCCAGCAGTGCCCCGGGATTTGGTTCATGGGCTAATGAAAAACTGTTTTTT.

J is TRBJ2-1 and V is TRBV10-2, with 8 bases aligning to TRBD1. V dropped 8 bases and J dropped 4; count of bases not matched to a gene: 7. Germline values: CDR1 WSHSY, CDR2 SAAADI. The CDR3 has 14 amino acids. The CDR3 protein is CASSRRTGYNEQFF. CDR3 sequence (DNA): TGCGCCAGCTCTAGGAGGACAGGGTACAATGAGCAGTTCTTC.

The chain links TRBV5-8 to TRBJ1-5; D is unclear. CDR3 length: 15 residues. Trimming left V 4 bases short and J 0 bases short, with 11 bases between. CDR1 SGHTS and CDR2 YDEGEE come from the germline V gene. The CDR3 spells CASSGPRYSNQPQHF. Here the CDR3 DNA reads TGTGCCAGCAGCGGCCCAAGATATAGCAATCAGCCCCAGCATTTT.

As DNA, the CDR3 is TGTGCCAGCAGCCCAATTCGGGGACAGGGCATGAACACTGAAGCTTTCTTT. Translated: CASSPIRGQGMNTEAFF. This chain connects TRBV7-8 to TRBJ1-1, with 9 bases fitting TRBD1. Germline CDR1 SGHVS, CDR2 FQNEAQ. The CDR3 spans 17 residues. The V and J ends lost 5 bases and 0 bases, in that order; junction bases with no gene match: 10.